The 23 T cell receptor beta chains below come from one sample, sequenced in a study of T cell responses to AZD1222 COVID-19 vaccine. This table comes from immunoSEQ multiplex PCR, and its TCRdb copy is limited to in-frame clones, with some not included. The sample lists 120,000 to 150,000 clones, approximately 90% occurring once. The sequencing here drew on peripheral blood, taken 28 days after the second AZD1222 dose. The receptor set was obtained from an adult who received the AZD1222 COVID-19 vaccine.

V usage is TRBV5-1 and J usage is TRBJ1-1; weak D call: TRBD1 (6 bases). The CDR3 consists of 15 residues. The V and J ends lost 8 bases and 4 bases respectively, with 21 bases between them. Germline assignment: CDR1 SGHRS and CDR2 YFSETQ. This CDR3 is CARTLTGYRATEAFF. CDR3 nucleotide sequence: TGCGCCAGGACGTTAACGGGCTACAGGGCCACTGAAGCTTTCTTT.

The chain joins TRBV9 to TRBJ1-5, with unresolved D. The V end was cut by 0 bases, the J end by 6 bases, with 7 bases between. CDR3 length: 13 amino acids. CDR1 is SGDLS and CDR2 is YYNGEE in the germline V gene. CDR3 DNA: TGTGCCAGCAGCGTAGGCGGGGTTCAGCCCCAGCATTTT. As protein: CASSVGGVQPQHF.

The chain employs TRBV3-1 (or the pseudogene TRBV3-2) and TRBJ1-6, with 10 positions matching TRBD1. The J segment lost 9 bases and the V segment lost 6 bases, leaving 11 bases of the junction unmatched. The CDR3 spans 16 residues. Germline lookup yields CDR1 LGHDT and CDR2 YNNKEL (reference sequence). CDR3 amino acids: CASRRRMGQGSSPLHF. The CDR3 DNA sequence: TGTGCCAGCAGGCGAAGAATGGGACAGGGGAGTTCACCCCTCCACTTT.

The CDR3 DNA sequence: TGTGCCAGCAGTGAATACAGGGGGGCCCGCGGCTACACCTTC. It yields the protein CASSEYRGARGYTF. V is TRBV2 and J is TRBJ1-2; 8 bases are a match to TRBD1. CDR1 is SNHLY and CDR2 is FYNNEI in the germline V gene. The CDR3 extends over 14 amino acids. V shed 2 bases and J 8 bases; nucleotides not matched to a gene: 7.

The chain links TRBV5-1 to TRBJ2-7; no reliable D call. Looked up from germline, CDR1 is SGHRS and CDR2 is YFSETQ. This CDR3 is built from 14 residues. V shed 0 bases and J shed 0 bases, with 7 bases lying between them. The CDR3 DNA reads as TGCGCCAGCAGCTTGGAGAGGAGCTCCTACGAGCAGTACTTC. Translated, it gives CASSLERSSYEQYF.

The rearrangement uses TRBV13 and TRBJ1-5; D may be TRBD1 (5 bases). CDR1 and CDR2 from the germline V gene are PRHDT and FYEKMQ (reference sequence). Deletions cut 6 bases from V and 4 bases from J, with 22 bases between. The CDR3 is made up of 17 amino acids. CDR3 nucleotides: TGTGCCAGCAGGTCTATGGGCCCGGACGAGGGGAATCAGCCCCAGCATTTT. Protein product: CASRSMGPDEGNQPQHF.

In DNA, the CDR3 is TGCGCCAGCAGCCAAGAGGGGGCCCGGTTGGCTTTCTTT. Residues: CASSQEGARLAFF. The chain has TRBV4-1 and TRBJ1-1; D possibly corresponds to TRBD1 (6 bases). With 0 bases removed from V and 11 bases from J, the gap between germline ends came to 13 bases. The CDR3 totals 13 residues. CDR1 is MGHRA, CDR2 YSYEKL, per germline.

The chain joins TRBV5-1 to TRBJ1-4; 7 bases agree with TRBD1. Germline V lookup: CDR1 SGHRS, CDR2 YFSETQ. V shed 4 bases, J shed 7 bases, and the junction held 7 bases outside the gene matches. This CDR3 has 14 residues. Written as DNA, the CDR3 is TGCGCCAGCAGCCCCACAGGGGATGTTGAAAAACTGTTTTTT. The encoded protein is CASSPTGDVEKLFF.

V gene TRBV5-1 combines with J gene TRBJ1-3; the D gene is possibly TRBD1 (5 bases). Between the trimmed V and J ends, which lost 3 bases and 3 bases, there was a span of 16 bases. This CDR3 comprises 16 residues. The germline V gene has CDR1 SGHRS and CDR2 YFSETQ. DNA for the CDR3: TGCGCCAGCAGCTCCCAACCAGGGTTTGATGGAAACACCATATATTTT. Its protein is CASSSQPGFDGNTIYF.

This clone was observed once. The V and J genes are TRBV2 and TRBJ1-1; the D is unclear. Trimming took 8 bases from V and 0 from J, leaving 13 bases between them. Germline lookup yields CDR1 SNHLY and CDR2 FYNNEI. This CDR3 is built from 14 residues. The CDR3 loop is CASASGIMNTEAFF. CDR3 coding DNA: TGTGCCAGCGCTTCAGGAATCATGAACACTGAAGCTTTCTTT.

The chain couples TRBV10-3 to TRBJ1-1; 9 bases fit TRBD1. The germline CDR1 and CDR2 sequences are ENHRY and SYGVKD. V was clipped by 5 bases and J by 7 bases; unmatched bases: 5. CDR3 length equals 13 residues. CDR3 protein: CAISTGGRGEAFF. CDR3 nucleotide sequence: TGTGCCATCAGTACAGGGGGCAGAGGTGAAGCTTTCTTT.

About this clone itself: Within the sample, other DNA sequences also encode this same CDR3. The rearrangement links TRBV6-5 to TRBJ2-3; D unclear. The germline gives CDR1 MNHEY, CDR2 SVGAGI. Trimming removed 2 bases at V and 5 bases at J, with 5 bases between. The CDR3 loop spans 12 amino acids. In DNA form, the CDR3 reads TGTGCCAGCAGTTACGCCGGAGATACGCAGTATTTT. Protein: CASSYAGDTQYF.

This clone was recorded once. This rearrangement joins TRBV23-1 to TRBJ2-3; D perhaps matches TRBD1 (6 bases). TRBV23-1 is reported as an ORF; its role is uncertain. The CDR3 covers 19 residues. Trimming shortened V by 0 bases and J by 1 base, and 20 bases separated the two germline ends. The CDR3 protein is CASSQSIRIIRGRTDTQYF. In DNA, the CDR3 is TGCGCCAGCAGTCAATCGATCCGGATCATCAGGGGCCGCACAGATACGCAGTATTTT.

The genes are TRBV5-6 and TRBJ2-1; TRBD1 is a possible D gene (6 bases). Trimming took 3 bases from V and 4 from J, leaving 17 bases between them. The CDR3 is 16 residues long. The germline V gene has CDR1 SGHDT and CDR2 YYEEEE. CDR3 sequence: CASSYDPQGAYNEQFF. The CDR3 region has the DNA TGTGCCAGCAGCTATGACCCACAGGGTGCTTACAATGAGCAGTTCTTC.

This chain joins TRBV2 and TRBJ1-3, with a tentative D call TRBD1 (5 bases). This CDR3 is 13 amino acids long. Between the trimmed V and J ends, which lost 7 bases and 3 bases, there was a span of 10 bases. Per germline, CDR1 SNHLY and CDR2 FYNNEI. The CDR3 region has the DNA TGTGCCAGCATGGGGACTTATGGAAACACCATATATTTT. This sequence encodes CASMGTYGNTIYF.

This chain's CDR3 is CASSPRTPHEQYF. As DNA, the CDR3 is TGTGCCAGCAGCCCCCGTACCCCACACGAGCAGTACTTC. This chain uses TRBV12-3 or TRBV12-4 with TRBJ2-7; D unresolved. Trimming left V 6 bases short and J 5 bases short, with 14 bases between. The CDR3 is made up of 13 amino acids.

The chain couples TRBV6-6 to TRBJ1-2; D is ambiguous. Per the germline V gene, CDR1 is MNHNY and CDR2 is SVGAGI (reference sequence). V lost 5 bases and J 2 bases, leaving 6 bases between the germline ends. The CDR3 is 12 residues long. CDR3 residues: CASSQPNYGYTF. In DNA form, the CDR3 reads TGTGCCAGCAGTCAGCCAAACTATGGCTACACCTTC.

This chain links TRBV12-5 with TRBJ1-2; no reliable D call. The CDR3 covers 14 residues. The germline gives CDR1 LGHNT, CDR2 FRNRAP. V lost 1 base and J 0 bases, leaving 6 bases between the germline ends. The CDR3 is CASGLDQTNYGYTF. The CDR3 bases are TGTGCTAGTGGTTTGGACCAGACTAACTATGGCTACACCTTC. Full variable domain (missing parts from reference TRBV12-5 and TRBJ1-2): DARVTQTPRHKVTEMGQEVTMRCQPILGHNTVFWYRQTMMQGLELLAYFRNRAPLDDSGMPKDRFSAEMPDATLATLKIQPSEPRDSAVYFCASGLDQTNYGYTFGSGTRLTVV.

The chain has TRBV5-1 and TRBJ2-7; perhaps TRBD1 as D (6 bases). The CDR3 is 14 residues long. CDR1 is SGHRS and CDR2 is YFSETQ in the germline V gene. Deletions cut 2 bases from V and 6 bases from J, with 15 bases between. The CDR3: CASSFGQPEGEQYF. The CDR3 DNA follows: TGCGCCAGCAGCTTCGGACAGCCCGAGGGCGAGCAGTACTTC.

This chain joins TRBV11-3 and TRBJ1-1; unclear D gene. This CDR3 has 15 residues. The V and J ends lost 1 base and 1 base respectively, with 10 bases between them. Germline CDR1 and CDR2: SGHNT and YENEEA. CDR3 amino acids: CASSLGGRPNTEAFF. CDR3 coding DNA: TGTGCCAGCAGCTTAGGCGGCAGGCCGAACACTGAAGCTTTCTTT.

This rearrangement joins TRBV27 to TRBJ2-4, with D possibly being TRBD1 (7 bases). Trimming left V 2 bases short and J 1 base short, with 12 bases between. The CDR3 extends over 16 amino acids. The germline CDR1 and CDR2 sequences are MNHEY and SMNVEV (reference sequence). CDR3 sequence: CASSLGPGGAKNIQYF. The CDR3, as DNA: TGTGCCAGCAGTTTAGGGCCAGGGGGGGCCAAAAACATTCAGTACTTC.

J is TRBJ2-3 and V is TRBV5-4; 12 positions agree with TRBD2. This CDR3 spans 19 amino acids. CDR1 is SGHNT, CDR2 YYREEE, per germline (reference sequence). J was trimmed by 2 bases and V by 4 bases; bases with no gene match: 14. The CDR3 reads CASSRRPTTSGGSTDTQYF. The CDR3 DNA follows: TGTGCCAGCAGCCGACGTCCAACTACTAGCGGGGGGTCCACAGATACGCAGTATTTT.

Details on this clone: Distinct nucleotide sequences in the sample also encode this CDR3. This chain links TRBV7-9 with TRBJ2-5; 7 bases agree with TRBD1. There are 14 residues in the CDR3. Germline V CDR1 and CDR2: SEHNR, FQNEAQ (reference sequence). J gave up 2 bases and V 2 bases, and 2 bases lay outside the gene matches. CDR3 sequence reads: CASSLSGGQETQYF. The CDR3 DNA follows: TGTGCCAGCAGCTTATCAGGGGGACAAGAGACCCAGTACTTC.